These T cell receptor beta chains were read from a single sample in a study of PD-L1 blockade in urothelial cancer. The assay was immunoSEQ multiplex PCR, and TCRdb's table has in-frame clones only and misses some. Of more than 95,000 clones listed, around 88% are singletons. The specimen comprised PBMCs, sampled around atezolizumab (anti-PD-L1) treatment. Every receptor here comes from a man between 45 and 60 years old with urothelial cancer. Both conserved end residues are part of each CDR3. A D gene is named only where the DNA matches it firmly. Size values are once, few and many counts, or a class for expanded clones, and some rows have none.

j_gene: TRBJ2-1; d_gene: NA; v_gene: TRBV10-2; abundance: few; CDR3aa: CASKEGSWGGEQFF; CDR3nt: TGCGCCAGCAAGGAGGGATCATGGGGAGGTGAGCAGTTCTTC
j_gene: TRBJ1-2; d_gene: NA; v_gene: TRBV27; abundance: once; CDR3aa: CASSPLQAPNYGYTF; CDR3nt: TGTGCCAGCAGTCCGTTACAGGCCCCGAACTATGGCTACACCTTC
j_gene: TRBJ2-5; d_gene: NA; v_gene: TRBV27; abundance: NA; CDR3aa: CASSSGSRTETQYF; CDR3nt: TGTGCCAGCAGTTCAGGGTCTCGTACGGAGACCCAGTACTTC
j_gene: TRBJ1-1; d_gene: NA; v_gene: TRBV18; abundance: NA; CDR3aa: CASSRDRNTEAFF; CDR3nt: TGTGCCAGCTCACGTGACAGGAACACTGAAGCTTTCTTT
j_gene: TRBJ2-5; d_gene: NA; v_gene: TRBV9; abundance: NA; CDR3aa: CASSVGYGGETQYF; CDR3nt: TGTGCCAGCAGCGTAGGGTACGGTGGAGAGACCCAGTACTTC
j_gene: TRBJ2-3; d_gene: NA; v_gene: TRBV12-5; abundance: NA; CDR3aa: CASGVGGSDTQYF; CDR3nt: TGTGCTAGTGGGGTCGGAGGGTCAGATACGCAGTATTTT
j_gene: TRBJ2-7; d_gene: TRBD2; v_gene: TRBV10-3; abundance: NA; CDR3aa: CATRGTSGSGEQYF; CDR3nt: TGTGCCACCCGCGGGACTAGCGGGAGCGGTGAGCAGTACTTC
j_gene: TRBJ1-2; d_gene: NA; v_gene: TRBV6-6; abundance: NA; CDR3aa: CASSLQQGSGGYTF; CDR3nt: TGTGCCAGCAGTTTACAACAGGGATCGGGTGGCTACACCTTC
j_gene: TRBJ2-1; d_gene: TRBD2; v_gene: TRBV5-1; abundance: once; CDR3aa: CASSLGAGGSYNEQFF; CDR3nt: TGCGCCAGCAGCTTGGGGGCGGGAGGCTCCTACAATGAGCAGTTCTTC
j_gene: TRBJ2-3; d_gene: NA; v_gene: TRBV9; abundance: NA; CDR3aa: CASSTPPLDTQYF; CDR3nt: TGTGCCAGCAGCACACCACCTTTGGATACGCAGTATTTT
j_gene: TRBJ2-2; d_gene: TRBD1; v_gene: TRBV9; abundance: NA; CDR3aa: CASSRWDRRTGELFF; CDR3nt: TGTGCCAGCTCCCGCTGGGACAGACGCACCGGGGAGCTGTTTTTT
j_gene: TRBJ2-5; d_gene: TRBD2; v_gene: TRBV7-3; abundance: NA; CDR3aa: CASSRLAGVGETQYF; CDR3nt: TGTGCCAGCAGCCGACTAGCGGGAGTGGGTGAGACCCAGTACTTC
j_gene: TRBJ2-3; d_gene: NA; v_gene: TRBV11-3; abundance: NA; CDR3aa: CASSFGTQPSTDTQYF; CDR3nt: TGTGCCAGCAGCTTCGGGACTCAGCCTAGCACAGATACGCAGTATTTT
j_gene: TRBJ2-7; d_gene: TRBD1; v_gene: TRBV9; abundance: NA; CDR3aa: CASSVDAGTGGREQYF; CDR3nt: TGTGCCAGCAGCGTAGACGCCGGGACAGGGGGTCGGGAGCAGTACTTC
j_gene: TRBJ1-1; d_gene: NA; v_gene: TRBV18; abundance: NA; CDR3aa: CASSPRFTENTEAFF; CDR3nt: TGTGCCAGCTCACCGAGATTTACAGAGAACACTGAAGCTTTCTTT
j_gene: TRBJ2-1; d_gene: NA; v_gene: TRBV29-1; abundance: NA; CDR3aa: CSVRQGSSSYNEQFF; CDR3nt: TGCAGCGTTCGGCAGGGGTCGAGCTCCTACAATGAGCAGTTCTTC
j_gene: TRBJ2-7; d_gene: TRBD1; v_gene: TRBV11-2; abundance: NA; CDR3aa: CASSNRDRVLTYEQYF; CDR3nt: TGTGCCAGCAGCAACCGAGACAGGGTTCTCACCTACGAGCAGTACTTC
j_gene: TRBJ1-5; d_gene: NA; v_gene: TRBV28; abundance: NA; CDR3aa: CASSILGQYQPQHF; CDR3nt: TGTGCCAGCAGTATCCTCGGACAGTATCAGCCCCAGCATTTT
j_gene: TRBJ2-7; d_gene: NA; v_gene: TRBV5-4; abundance: NA; CDR3aa: CASSLSGTLYEQYF; CDR3nt: TGTGCCAGCAGCTTGTCCGGGACACTATACGAGCAGTACTTC
j_gene: TRBJ2-7; d_gene: TRBD1; v_gene: TRBV6-5; abundance: NA; CDR3aa: CASSYDRVRDEQYF; CDR3nt: TGTGCCAGCAGTTACGACAGGGTGAGGGACGAGCAGTACTTC
j_gene: TRBJ2-1; d_gene: TRBD2; v_gene: TRBV6-5; abundance: NA; CDR3aa: CASSYLAGDYNEQFF; CDR3nt: TGTGCCAGCAGTTATCTAGCGGGAGATTACAATGAGCAGTTCTTC
j_gene: TRBJ2-1; d_gene: TRBD2; v_gene: TRBV2; abundance: NA; CDR3aa: CASSPLSGLGLINEQFF; CDR3nt: TGTGCCAGCTCTCCCCTCTCCGGACTAGGCCTAATCAATGAGCAGTTCTTC
j_gene: TRBJ2-3; d_gene: TRBD1; v_gene: TRBV19; abundance: NA; CDR3aa: CASSNNGAGGYTDTQYF; CDR3nt: TGTGCCAGTAGTAATAACGGTGCAGGGGGCTACACAGATACGCAGTATTTT
j_gene: TRBJ2-1; d_gene: NA; v_gene: TRBV30; abundance: NA; CDR3aa: CAWSDVGLWQFF; CDR3nt: TGTGCCTGGAGTGATGTGGGGCTATGGCAGTTCTTC
j_gene: TRBJ1-5; d_gene: NA; v_gene: TRBV30; abundance: NA; CDR3aa: CAWSTSGQPQHF; CDR3nt: TGTGCCTGGAGCACATCGGGTCAGCCCCAGCATTTT
j_gene: TRBJ2-3; d_gene: NA; v_gene: TRBV11-3; abundance: NA; CDR3aa: CASAGSTDTQYF; CDR3nt: TGTGCCAGCGCGGGGAGCACAGATACGCAGTATTTT
j_gene: TRBJ2-1; d_gene: TRBD2; v_gene: TRBV18; abundance: NA; CDR3aa: CASSPRSPLGSAGGYNEQFF; CDR3nt: TGTGCCAGCTCACCGCGCTCCCCCCTCGGGTCTGCGGGGGGCTACAATGAGCAGTTCTTC
j_gene: TRBJ1-1; d_gene: NA; v_gene: TRBV5-1; abundance: NA; CDR3aa: CASSVTAGGNTEAFF; CDR3nt: TGCGCCAGCAGCGTGACCGCGGGGGGAAACACTGAAGCTTTCTTT
j_gene: TRBJ1-2; d_gene: NA; v_gene: TRBV5-6; abundance: NA; CDR3aa: CASSPQGTTGNYGYTF; CDR3nt: TGTGCCAGCAGTCCCCAGGGGACAACGGGAAACTATGGCTACACCTTC
j_gene: TRBJ2-1; d_gene: TRBD2; v_gene: TRBV6-6; abundance: NA; CDR3aa: CASSYSPSGSRQEQFF; CDR3nt: TGTGCCAGCAGTTACTCCCCTAGCGGGAGCCGACAGGAGCAGTTCTTC
j_gene: TRBJ2-1; d_gene: TRBD2; v_gene: TRBV10-3; abundance: NA; CDR3aa: CAISPLAGVVNEQFF; CDR3nt: TGTGCCATCAGCCCGCTAGCGGGAGTCGTCAATGAGCAGTTCTTC
j_gene: TRBJ1-6; d_gene: TRBD1; v_gene: TRBV9; abundance: once; CDR3aa: CASSSSGTENSPLHF; CDR3nt: TGTGCCAGCAGCTCCTCCGGGACAGAGAATTCACCCCTCCACTTT
j_gene: TRBJ2-2; d_gene: TRBD2; v_gene: TRBV30; abundance: NA; CDR3aa: CAWRLAGVDTGELFF; CDR3nt: TGTGCCTGGAGACTAGCGGGAGTTGATACCGGGGAGCTGTTTTTT
j_gene: TRBJ2-7; d_gene: TRBD2; v_gene: TRBV7-2; abundance: NA; CDR3aa: CASSPSGYYEQYF; CDR3nt: TGTGCCAGCAGCCCTAGCGGGTACTACGAGCAGTACTTC
j_gene: TRBJ1-5; d_gene: TRBD1; v_gene: TRBV19; abundance: NA; CDR3aa: CASIPGQGSEPQHF; CDR3nt: TGTGCCAGTATCCCGGGACAGGGTTCGGAGCCCCAGCATTTT
j_gene: TRBJ1-2; d_gene: TRBD1; v_gene: TRBV28; abundance: NA; CDR3aa: CASSSRGPSYGYTF; CDR3nt: TGTGCCAGCAGTTCCAGGGGGCCTAGTTATGGCTACACCTTC
j_gene: TRBJ1-1; d_gene: NA; v_gene: TRBV7-3; abundance: NA; CDR3aa: CASSLDSTMNTEAFF; CDR3nt: TGTGCCAGCAGCTTAGACAGCACAATGAACACTGAAGCTTTCTTT
j_gene: TRBJ1-1; d_gene: NA; v_gene: TRBV7-8; abundance: NA; CDR3aa: CASSTQTRNTEAFF; CDR3nt: TGTGCCAGCAGCACGCAGACACGGAACACTGAAGCTTTCTTT
j_gene: TRBJ1-1; d_gene: TRBD1; v_gene: TRBV18; abundance: NA; CDR3aa: CASSPWGRGHTEAFF; CDR3nt: TGTGCCAGCTCACCATGGGGCAGGGGGCACACTGAAGCTTTCTTT
j_gene: TRBJ2-1; d_gene: TRBD2; v_gene: TRBV28; abundance: NA; CDR3aa: CASRPGTSGINEQFF; CDR3nt: TGTGCCAGCAGACCCGGGACTAGCGGGATCAATGAGCAGTTCTTC
j_gene: TRBJ2-1; d_gene: NA; v_gene: TRBV27; abundance: NA; CDR3aa: CASSLVQGNEQFF; CDR3nt: TGTGCCAGCAGTTTAGTACAGGGAAATGAGCAGTTCTTC
j_gene: TRBJ1-2; d_gene: TRBD1; v_gene: TRBV5-5; abundance: once; CDR3aa: CASSPTGPSYGYTF; CDR3nt: TGTGCCAGCAGCCCGACAGGGCCAAGCTATGGCTACACCTTC
j_gene: TRBJ2-5; d_gene: TRBD2; v_gene: TRBV28; abundance: NA; CDR3aa: CASSPAGGMETQYF; CDR3nt: TGTGCCAGCAGTCCTGCCGGGGGGATGGAGACCCAGTACTTC
j_gene: TRBJ2-1; d_gene: TRBD2; v_gene: TRBV5-1; abundance: NA; CDR3aa: CASSLGLAGGNEQFF; CDR3nt: TGCGCCAGCAGCTTGGGACTAGCGGGAGGTAATGAGCAGTTCTTC
j_gene: TRBJ2-5; d_gene: NA; v_gene: TRBV7-2; abundance: once; CDR3aa: CASSSLGLQETQYF; CDR3nt: TGTGCCAGCAGCTCGCTGGGACTCCAAGAGACCCAGTACTTC
j_gene: TRBJ1-1; d_gene: NA; v_gene: TRBV5-4; abundance: NA; CDR3aa: CASSLGSRGTEAFF; CDR3nt: TGTGCCAGCAGCTTGGGATCTCGGGGCACTGAAGCTTTCTTT
j_gene: TRBJ2-2; d_gene: NA; v_gene: TRBV28; abundance: NA; CDR3aa: CASSLYRVFSGELFF; CDR3nt: TGTGCCAGCAGTTTATACAGGGTGTTTAGCGGGGAGCTGTTTTTT
j_gene: TRBJ1-1; d_gene: NA; v_gene: TRBV7-6; abundance: NA; CDR3aa: CASSQSGMNTEAFF; CDR3nt: TGTGCCAGCAGCCAGTCAGGGATGAACACTGAAGCTTTCTTT
j_gene: TRBJ1-5; d_gene: NA; v_gene: TRBV9; abundance: NA; CDR3aa: CASSVHSNQPQHF; CDR3nt: TGTGCCAGCAGCGTACATAGCAATCAGCCCCAGCATTTT
j_gene: TRBJ2-2; d_gene: NA; v_gene: TRBV27; abundance: NA; CDR3aa: CASSLSRAGELFF; CDR3nt: TGTGCCAGCAGTTTATCCCGGGCCGGGGAGCTGTTTTTT
j_gene: TRBJ1-1; d_gene: NA; v_gene: TRBV19; abundance: NA; CDR3aa: CASSWDKNTEAFF; CDR3nt: TGTGCCAGTAGTTGGGACAAGAACACTGAAGCTTTCTTT
j_gene: TRBJ2-1; d_gene: NA; v_gene: TRBV28; abundance: NA; CDR3aa: CATHKSGTYNEQFF; CDR3nt: TGTGCCACCCACAAGAGCGGCACCTACAATGAGCAGTTCTTC
j_gene: TRBJ2-1; d_gene: NA; v_gene: TRBV5-1; abundance: NA; CDR3aa: CASSTGLEQFF; CDR3nt: TGCGCCAGCAGCACGGGTCTCGAGCAGTTCTTC
j_gene: TRBJ1-6; d_gene: NA; v_gene: TRBV5-1; abundance: NA; CDR3aa: CASSLAGPMGGSPLHF; CDR3nt: TGCGCCAGCAGCTTGGCCGGGCCAATGGGGGGTTCACCCCTCCACTTT
j_gene: TRBJ2-7; d_gene: TRBD2; v_gene: TRBV18; abundance: once; CDR3aa: CASSLAGGTSGKYEQYF; CDR3nt: TGTGCCAGCTCACTTGCTGGCGGGACTAGCGGGAAATACGAGCAGTACTTC
j_gene: TRBJ2-3; d_gene: NA; v_gene: TRBV9; abundance: few; CDR3aa: CASSPRGGAGITDTQYF; CDR3nt: TGTGCCAGCAGCCCGAGAGGTGGGGCGGGAATCACAGATACGCAGTATTTT
j_gene: TRBJ1-2; d_gene: TRBD1; v_gene: TRBV7-2; abundance: NA; CDR3aa: CASSFNQGDYGYTF; CDR3nt: TGTGCCAGCAGCTTTAACCAGGGGGACTATGGCTACACCTTC
j_gene: TRBJ2-7; d_gene: TRBD1; v_gene: TRBV2; abundance: NA; CDR3aa: CASREGTGTYEQYF; CDR3nt: TGTGCCAGCAGAGAAGGGACAGGAACCTACGAGCAGTACTTC